The 27 T cell receptor beta chains below were found in one sample sequenced in a study of cytomegalovirus exposure and HLA in healthy donors. PCR involved 60 Vbeta and 13 Jbeta primers. The assay was immunoSEQ multiplex PCR, and TCRdb's table has in-frame clones only and misses some. This table has about 200,000 clones, under 90% appearing once. Sequencing input: PBMCs. Every receptor here comes from a boy between 2 and 10 years old in good health and CMV-seronegative.

V usage is TRBV7-2 and J usage is TRBJ1-2; D is ambiguous. The CDR3 is 14 amino acids. Trimming pared 5 bases from V and 2 bases from J, leaving 12 bases between. Germline lookup yields CDR1 SGHTA and CDR2 FQGNSA. CDR3 nucleotides: TGTGCCAGCAGCCCCACCGGGAGGAACTATGGCTACACCTTC. Translated: CASSPTGRNYGYTF.

The chain carries TRBV7-2 and TRBJ2-1, with TRBD2 matching 9 bases. This CDR3 has 17 residues. Per germline, CDR1 SGHTA and CDR2 FQGNSA. With 2 bases clipped from V and 4 bases from J, the junction kept 9 bases outside the gene matches. In DNA, the CDR3 is TGTGCCAGCAGCTTATTGCGGGGGGGAACCTCATACAATGAGCAGTTCTTC. Residues: CASSLLRGGTSYNEQFF.

The chain is built from TRBV7-9 and TRBJ1-3; D gene uncertain. The CDR3 has 12 amino acids. Trimming removed 5 bases from V and 2 bases from J, with 4 bases in between. Germline V gene lookup returns CDR1 SEHNR and CDR2 FQNEAQ (reference sequence). CDR3 nucleotides: TGTGCCAGCAGCCTAACTGGAAACACCATATATTTT. It yields the protein CASSLTGNTIYF.

About this clone: No DNA is shown, since the ends of the CDR3 on it are uncertain; the CDR3 is the one TCRdb lists. V is TRBV29-1 and J is TRBJ2-3; TRBD2, the D gene given by the table, was not confirmed from the DNA. Termini included, the CDR3 measures 16 amino acids. The germline V gene encodes CDR1 SQVTM and CDR2 ANQGSEA. The CDR3 loop is CSVVLGTGGLADTQYF.

CDR3 protein: CASSHPAGVGAQYF. CDR3 bases: TGCGCCAGCAGCCACCCAGCGGGGGTAGGGGCCCAGTACTTC. The rearrangement links TRBV4-1 to TRBJ2-5, with 8 bases identical to TRBD2. CDR3 length: 14 amino acids. The ends lost 3 bases at V and 9 bases at J; junction bases unmatched: 9. Germline assignment: CDR1 MGHRA and CDR2 YSYEKL.

CDR3 sequence reads: CASSPSGTDNYGYTF. The CDR3 nucleotides are TGTGCCAGCAGCCCCTCCGGGACAGATAACTATGGCTACACCTTC. The V gene is TRBV9, the J gene TRBJ1-2; 7 nucleotides line up with TRBD1. The CDR3 runs 15 residues. J lost 1 base, V lost 4 bases, and 7 bases had no gene match. From germline, CDR1 is SGDLS and CDR2 YYNGEE.

The chain recombines TRBV7-2 with TRBJ2-5; 7 positions match TRBD1. The J segment lost 5 bases and the V segment lost 2 bases, leaving 8 bases of the junction unmatched. This CDR3 has 15 amino acids. CDR1 is SGHTA and CDR2 is FQGNSA in the germline V gene. This CDR3 is CASSLSRGPAETQYF. CDR3 DNA sequence: TGTGCCAGCAGCTTAAGTAGGGGGCCCGCGGAGACCCAGTACTTC.

The rearrangement uses TRBV7-2 and TRBJ2-7; D gene ambiguous. The CDR3 consists of 13 residues. Trimming took 2 bases from V and 3 from J, leaving 8 bases between them. Germline V lookup: CDR1 SGHTA, CDR2 FQGNSA. As DNA, the CDR3 is TGTGCCAGCAGCTTATTCTATGGCTACGAGCAGTACTTC. It yields the protein CASSLFYGYEQYF.

V and J are TRBV5-1 and TRBJ2-2; no definite D call. Germline CDR1 SGHRS, CDR2 YFSETQ. This CDR3 comprises 13 residues. V dropped 0 bases and J dropped 5 bases, with 5 bases sitting between them. CDR3 loop: CASSLGLTGELFF. In nucleotides, the CDR3 is TGCGCCAGCAGCTTGGGGCTTACCGGGGAGCTGTTTTTT.

CDR3 DNA: TGTGCCAGCAGCTCGGGGTCCGCCTACGAGCAGTACTTC. It codes for CASSSGSAYEQYF. The genes are TRBV11-2 and TRBJ2-7; maybe TRBD2 (5 bases). CDR1 and CDR2 (germline): SGHAT, FQNNGV. Deletions cut 4 bases from V and 2 bases from J, with 9 bases between. This CDR3 has 13 residues.

This clone appeared a few times. CDR3 protein: CASSLGGGPGDIQYF. The CDR3 nucleotides read TGTGCCAGCAGCTTAGGGGGGGGGCCGGGGGACATTCAGTACTTC. V gene TRBV11-1 combines with J gene TRBJ2-4; the D gene is possibly TRBD2 (7 bases). CDR1 is SGHAT, CDR2 FQDESV, per germline (reference sequence). The CDR3 covers 15 residues. V was trimmed by 1 base and J by 8 bases, leaving 15 bases between them.

The chain uses TRBV7-2 and TRBJ2-3; 9 bases line up with TRBD2. The CDR3 totals 16 residues. Germline values: CDR1 SGHTA, CDR2 FQGNSA. With 5 bases clipped from V and 6 bases from J, the junction kept 12 bases outside the gene matches. In DNA, the CDR3 is TGTGCCAGCAGCACTCAGCGGGGGGCTCCAGGGGATACGCAGTATTTT. This encodes CASSTQRGAPGDTQYF.

This clone was seen just once. The chain couples TRBV14 to TRBJ1-6; unclear D gene. V shed 8 bases and J shed 11 bases, with 16 bases lying between them. CDR1 is SGHDN and CDR2 is FVKESK in the germline V gene. The CDR3 has 13 residues. The CDR3 here is CASPGSQGAPLHF. CDR3 coding DNA: TGTGCCAGCCCCGGGAGCCAAGGAGCACCCCTCCACTTT.

The V call is TRBV28, the J call TRBJ1-1; D remains ambiguous. There are 12 residues in the CDR3. V was pared by 3 bases and J by 11 bases, with 13 bases between. Germline loops: CDR1 MDHEN, CDR2 SYDVKM. CDR3 protein: CASSFGNEGAFF. The CDR3 nucleotides are TGTGCCAGCAGTTTCGGGAACGAGGGTGCTTTCTTT.

To note about this clone: The junction departs from germline at one end; a sequencing error may be responsible. J is TRBJ2-6 and V is TRBV19; perhaps TRBD1 as D (5 bases). This CDR3 region has 15 residues. Germline lookup yields CDR1 LNHDA and CDR2 SQIVND (reference sequence). The CDR3 reads CASSRSGAGANGLTF. The CDR3 nucleotides read TGTGCCAGTAGTAGATCAGGCGCTGGGGCCAACGGCCTGACTTTC.

This chain uses TRBV7-8 with TRBJ1-4, with 8 bases that match TRBD1. This CDR3 comprises 14 residues. Germline V gene data show CDR1 as SGHVS and CDR2 as FQNEAQ. The V gene end was trimmed by 5 bases and the J gene end by 7 bases; junction bases not matched to a gene: 6. The CDR3 DNA follows: TGTGCCAGCAGCGGGGGACAGGACCTTGAAAAACTGTTTTTT. Protein: CASSGGQDLEKLFF.

The V and J genes are TRBV2 and TRBJ2-5; 7 bases fit TRBD1. V gave up 3 bases and J gave up 5 bases; unmatched junction bases: 6. CDR1 SNHLY and CDR2 FYNNEI come from the germline V gene. CDR3 length: 14 amino acids. This chain's CDR3 is CASSEPRGRETQYF. In nucleotides, the CDR3 is TGTGCCAGCAGTGAGCCAAGGGGGCGTGAGACCCAGTACTTC.

This clone was seen a handful of times. The chain combines TRBV6-1 with TRBJ2-3; the match to TRBD2 covers 8 bases. Trimming removed 2 bases from V and 4 bases from J; junction bases left unmatched: 5. This CDR3 comprises 15 residues. Germline V CDR1 and CDR2: MNHNS, SASEGT. CDR3 sequence: CASSELTGGPDTQYF. CDR3 bases: TGTGCCAGCAGTGAACTGACGGGGGGGCCAGATACGCAGTATTTT.

The chain employs TRBV5-1 and TRBJ2-1; the D gene is possibly TRBD2 (6 bases). Germline V gives CDR1 SGHRS, CDR2 YFSETQ. Between the trimmed V and J ends, which lost 3 bases and 4 bases, there was a span of 14 bases. The CDR3 runs to 15 residues. The CDR3 spells CASSSGLTSYNEQFF. CDR3 DNA sequence: TGCGCCAGCAGCTCCGGACTAACCTCTTACAATGAGCAGTTCTTC.

J is TRBJ2-1 and V is TRBV6-1, with 10 bases lining up with TRBD1. The CDR3 is 18 amino acids. Germline V gene data show CDR1 as MNHNS and CDR2 as SASEGT. V was clipped by 3 bases and J by 5 bases; unmatched bases: 13. The CDR3 nucleotides read TGTGCCAGCAGTGACGGGACAGGGGTGGGCGCTCCCAACAATGAGCAGTTCTTC. Amino acids: CASSDGTGVGAPNNEQFF.

In DNA form, the CDR3 reads TGTGCCAGCACCTTAAGGGGTTTTCGGGACACCGGGGAGCTGTTTTTT. It yields the protein CASTLRGFRDTGELFF. The chain recombines TRBV5-6 with TRBJ2-2, with D tentatively TRBD1 (5 bases). The germline CDR1 and CDR2 sequences are SGHDT and YYEEEE. Trimming removed 6 bases from V and 3 bases from J, with 18 bases in between. The CDR3 length is 16 residues. Full variable domain (remainder filled in from reference TRBV5-6 and TRBJ2-2): DAGVTQSPTHLIKTRGQQVTLRCSPKSGHDTVSWYQQALGQGPQFIFQYYEEEERQRGNFPDRFSGHQFPNYSSELNVNALLLGDSALYLCASTLRGFRDTGELFFGEGSRLTVL.

The chain uses TRBV6-1 and TRBJ2-7; D remains ambiguous. Trimming shortened V by 3 bases and J by 5 bases, and 8 bases separated the two germline ends. The CDR3 extends over 12 amino acids. CDR1 is MNHNS, CDR2 SASEGT, per germline. Here the CDR3 DNA reads TGTGCCAGCAGTGAGCCTGAGGACGAGCAGTACTTC. Encoded protein: CASSEPEDEQYF.

The genes are TRBV4-3 and TRBJ2-3, with 7 bases that match TRBD2. CDR1 is LGHNA, CDR2 YSLEER, per germline. Unmatched junction bases numbered 5, after V lost 0 bases and J lost 2 bases. This CDR3 region has 16 residues. In nucleotides, the CDR3 is TGCGCCAGCAGCCAAGATATAGGACTAGACACAGATACGCAGTATTTT. Translation: CASSQDIGLDTDTQYF.

J is TRBJ1-2 and V is TRBV13, with D perhaps matching TRBD1 (6 bases). V gave up 5 bases and J gave up 4 bases, with 17 bases separating them. This CDR3 comprises 15 residues. Per germline, CDR1 PRHDT and CDR2 FYEKMQ (reference sequence). The CDR3 reads CASSHSPPGVYGYTF. In nucleotides, the CDR3 is TGTGCCAGCAGCCACTCACCCCCAGGGGTCTATGGCTACACCTTC.

The chain has TRBV11-1 and TRBJ2-2; D is perhaps TRBD1 (6 bases). Germline V gives CDR1 SGHAT, CDR2 FQDESV (reference sequence). Trimming left V 7 bases short and J 2 bases short, with 14 bases between. This CDR3 is 15 amino acids long. The DNA of the CDR3 is TGTGCCAGCACCCAGACAGGAATAAACACCGGGGAGCTGTTTTTT. Translated: CASTQTGINTGELFF.

The chain couples TRBV11-2 to TRBJ1-1, with unresolved D. Germline V gene data show CDR1 as SGHAT and CDR2 as FQNNGV. With 4 bases removed from V and 5 bases from J, the gap between germline ends came to 11 bases. CDR3 length: 13 amino acids. CDR3 amino acids: CASSSQSGTEAFF. In DNA, the CDR3 is TGTGCCAGCAGCTCCCAGTCGGGGACTGAAGCTTTCTTT.

This chain joins TRBV7-9 and TRBJ2-1; tentative D call: TRBD1 (5 bases). Trimming removed 4 bases at V and 3 bases at J, with 13 bases between. The CDR3 length is 15 residues. Germline V gives CDR1 SEHNR, CDR2 FQNEAQ (reference sequence). CDR3 sequence reads: CASSWEIRGYNEQFF. For the CDR3, the DNA is TGTGCCAGCAGCTGGGAAATAAGGGGCTACAATGAGCAGTTCTTC. Using reference TRBV7-9 and TRBJ2-1 for the parts outside the CDR3, the full variable domain is DTGVSQNPRHKITKRGQNVTFRCDPISEHNRLYWYRQTLGQGPEFLTYFQNEAQLEKSRLLSDRFSAERPKGSFSTLEIQRTEQGDSAMYLCASSWEIRGYNEQFFGPGTRLTVL.